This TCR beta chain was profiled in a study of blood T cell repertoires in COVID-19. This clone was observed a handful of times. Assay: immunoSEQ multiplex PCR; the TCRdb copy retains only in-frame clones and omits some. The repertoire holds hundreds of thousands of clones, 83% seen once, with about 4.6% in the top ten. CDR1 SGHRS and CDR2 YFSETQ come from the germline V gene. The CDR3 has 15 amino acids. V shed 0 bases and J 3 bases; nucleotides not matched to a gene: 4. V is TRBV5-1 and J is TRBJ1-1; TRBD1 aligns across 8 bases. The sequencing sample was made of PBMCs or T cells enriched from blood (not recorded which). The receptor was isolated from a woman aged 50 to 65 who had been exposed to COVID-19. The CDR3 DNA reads TGCGCCAGCAGCTTGGGGCAGGGGGCTTACACTGAAGCTTTCTTT. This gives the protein CASSLGQGAYTEAFF.